Each of the 25 T cell receptor beta chains below was sequenced from the same sample in a study of blood T cell repertoires in COVID-19. TCRdb's table, derived via immunoSEQ multiplex PCR, lists solely in-frame clones and lacks some. Of about 56,000 clones in the sample, roughly nine tenths were seen once. Material: peripheral blood. The receptors stem from a woman between 55 and 75 years old with COVID-19, enrolled during active disease.

This rearrangement joins TRBV6-5 to TRBJ1-4; D is uncertain. Per germline, CDR1 MNHEY and CDR2 SVGAGI. Between the trimmed V and J ends, which lost 3 bases and 7 bases, there was a span of 18 bases. The CDR3 covers 16 residues. CDR3 amino acids: CASSYSAAGFGEKLFF. CDR3 in DNA: TGTGCCAGCAGTTATTCGGCGGCTGGGTTTGGTGAAAAACTGTTTTTT.

V usage is TRBV9 and J usage is TRBJ1-3; D ambiguous. The CDR3 totals 15 residues. Germline V gene data show CDR1 as SGDLS and CDR2 as YYNGEE. Trimming stripped 2 bases from V and 0 bases from J, with 9 bases between. The DNA of the CDR3 is TGTGCCAGCAGCGTTGGTGAGAGCTCTGGAAACACCATATATTTT. It is translated as CASSVGESSGNTIYF.

This rearrangement joins TRBV4-3 to TRBJ1-2; possible D gene TRBD1, 6 bases. V lost 3 bases, J lost 2 bases, and 7 bases lay in between. Germline V gives CDR1 LGHNA, CDR2 YSLEER. This CDR3 has 13 residues. The DNA for the CDR3 is TGCGCCAGCAGCCACACAGGGAACTATGGCTACACCTTC. Translating it yields CASSHTGNYGYTF.

The V call is TRBV5-1, the J call TRBJ1-1; no clear D. Trimming removed 0 bases from V and 12 bases from J, with 12 bases in between. The V gene's germline CDR1 is SGHRS and CDR2 YFSETQ. This CDR3 comprises 12 residues. Here the CDR3 DNA reads TGCGCCAGCAGCTTGGGGCCTACGGGGACTTTCTTT. Its translation is CASSLGPTGTFF.

This chain joins TRBV11-3 and TRBJ2-7; a weak D match, TRBD2 (6 bases). V dropped 1 base and J dropped 0 bases, with 10 bases sitting between them. The CDR3 runs 15 residues. Per germline, CDR1 SGHNT and CDR2 YENEEA. The CDR3 nucleotides are TGTGCCAGCAGCTTAGGCGGGGTGAGCTCCTACGAGCAGTACTTC. This sequence encodes CASSLGGVSSYEQYF.

The chain joins TRBV7-2 to TRBJ1-1; 11 bases map to TRBD1. This CDR3 spans 17 amino acids. The J segment lost 5 bases and the V segment lost 1 base, leaving 9 bases of the junction unmatched. CDR1 and CDR2 (germline): SGHTA, FQGNSA. The chain's CDR3 is CASSLVSGTGGLTEAFF. CDR3 nucleotide sequence: TGTGCCAGCAGCTTAGTCAGCGGGACAGGGGGGTTAACTGAAGCTTTCTTT.

This chain connects TRBV27 to TRBJ2-5; TRBD1 is a possible D gene (5 bases). CDR3 length: 15 residues. The V gene's germline CDR1 is MNHEY and CDR2 SMNVEV (reference sequence). Trimming cost V 3 bases and J 6 bases, with 17 bases left between them. The CDR3 region is CASSFLGSKGQTQYF. CDR3 DNA: TGTGCCAGCAGTTTTTTGGGGTCAAAGGGGCAGACCCAGTACTTC.

The chain couples TRBV3-1 (or the pseudogene TRBV3-2) to TRBJ2-7, with TRBD2 matching 7 bases. V lost 1 base and J lost 2; bases outside the gene matches: 5. CDR1 and CDR2 (germline): LGHDT, YNNKEL (reference sequence). The CDR3 sequence is 15 residues long. DNA for the CDR3: TGTGCCAGCAGCCAAGTTTGGGGGAGGGCCTACGAGCAGTACTTC. This translates into CASSQVWGRAYEQYF.

This chain connects TRBV5-1 to TRBJ2-7, with 10 bases aligning to TRBD1. The germline V gene encodes CDR1 SGHRS and CDR2 YFSETQ. Unmatched junction bases numbered 7, after V lost 4 bases and J lost 6 bases. This CDR3 spans 14 amino acids. CDR3 DNA: TGCGCCAGCAGCCACGACAGGGGGCTGGGCGAGCAGTACTTC. It codes for CASSHDRGLGEQYF.

The chain joins TRBV7-9 to TRBJ2-3, with D perhaps TRBD2 (6 bases). V lost 2 bases and J 4 bases, leaving 13 bases between the germline ends. The CDR3 has 15 residues. Germline V gives CDR1 SEHNR, CDR2 FQNEAQ (reference sequence). The CDR3 region is CASSLWRDSADTQYF. CDR3 sequence (DNA): TGTGCCAGCAGCTTATGGCGGGATTCGGCAGATACGCAGTATTTT.

The chain's CDR3 is CASEVAGGRDTQYF. The CDR3, as DNA: TGTGCCAGCGAGGTAGCGGGAGGGCGAGATACGCAGTATTTT. J is TRBJ2-3 and V is TRBV11-2; TRBD2 aligns across 11 bases. The CDR3 is 14 amino acids. V lost 8 bases to trimming and J lost 5 bases; unmatched junction nucleotides: 6. Germline assignment: CDR1 SGHAT and CDR2 FQNNGV. Full variable domain (rest looked up from reference TRBV11-2 and TRBJ2-3): EAGVAQSPRYKIIEKRQSVAFWCNPISGHATLYWYQQILGQGPKLLIQFQNNGVVDDSQLPKDRFSAERLKGVDSTLKIQPAKLEDSAVYLCASEVAGGRDTQYFGPGTRLTVL.

The chain carries TRBV29-1 and TRBJ2-7; 7 nucleotides agree with TRBD2. The germline V gene encodes CDR1 SQVTM and CDR2 ANQGSEA. The CDR3 has 14 residues. J lost 4 bases, V lost 7 bases, and 13 bases had no gene match. The CDR3 nucleotides are TGCAGCGCCCGTTCTAGCGGCCACCTTTACGAGCAGTACTTC. Translation gives CSARSSGHLYEQYF.

This chain connects TRBV7-6 to TRBJ2-1; D perhaps matches TRBD1 (5 bases). The germline V gene has CDR1 SGHVS and CDR2 FNYEAQ. Trimming stripped 8 bases from V and 5 bases from J, with 7 bases between. This CDR3 is built from 11 residues. CDR3 coding DNA: TGTGCCAGCGGGGCGAACAATGAGCAGTTCTTC. Translating gives CASGANNEQFF.

This clone has a handful of counts. The chain recombines TRBV23-1 with TRBJ1-2; D may be TRBD1 (6 bases). TRBV23-1 is sorted into the ORF group, with uncertain function. The CDR3 has 14 amino acids. Trimming removed 4 bases at V and 3 bases at J, with 12 bases between. This CDR3 reads CASSPNGTYYGYTF. The DNA for the CDR3 is TGCGCCAGCAGTCCCAATGGGACATACTATGGCTACACCTTC.

Only one count was recorded for this clone. V usage is TRBV27 and J usage is TRBJ2-1; no clear D. The V gene's germline CDR1 is MNHEY and CDR2 SMNVEV (reference sequence). V gave up 5 bases and J gave up 10 bases, with 18 bases separating them. This CDR3 comprises 14 residues. In nucleotides, the CDR3 is TGTGCCAGCAGTCCTACGACTGGAAGTTGGGAGCAGTTCTTC. Its protein product is CASSPTTGSWEQFF.

This clone was found a few times. The chain employs TRBV9 and TRBJ1-1, with D possibly matching TRBD1 (5 bases). The CDR3 is 15 amino acids. The germline V gene has CDR1 SGDLS and CDR2 YYNGEE. V shed 0 bases and J shed 1 base, with 10 bases lying between them. Here the CDR3 DNA reads TGTGCCAGCAGCGTAGCAGGGTTGAGGAACACTGAAGCTTTCTTT. Translated: CASSVAGLRNTEAFF.

This chain uses TRBV7-2 with TRBJ1-2; D call uncertain. This CDR3 spans 16 amino acids. V was clipped by 4 bases and J by 13 bases, with 28 bases between them. Germline CDR1 SGHTA, CDR2 FQGNSA. The CDR3 coding sequence is TGTGCCAGCAGCTACACCTCAGACCTTGACACTTCCCAGTGCACCTTC. It encodes CASSYTSDLDTSQCTF.

This chain connects TRBV3-1 (or the pseudogene TRBV3-2) to TRBJ2-7, with D unresolved. The CDR3 is 11 amino acids. Trimming cost V 4 bases and J 3 bases, with 4 bases left between them. The germline CDR1 and CDR2 sequences are LGHDT and YNNKEL (reference sequence). The CDR3 loop reads CASSLHYEQYF. The CDR3 DNA sequence: TGTGCCAGCAGCCTCCACTACGAGCAGTACTTC.

V and J are TRBV30 and TRBJ1-5, with unresolved D. The CDR3 sequence is 15 residues long. Germline V gene data show CDR1 as GTSNPN and CDR2 as SVGIG (reference sequence). Trimming pared 0 bases from V and 4 bases from J, leaving 13 bases between. In DNA, the CDR3 is TGTGCCTGGAGTGTACGAGGGTCATTAAATCAGCCCCAGCATTTT. It is translated as CAWSVRGSLNQPQHF.

The chain combines TRBV6-2 or TRBV6-3 with TRBJ2-1; weak D call: TRBD2 (6 bases). This CDR3 region has 15 residues. Trimming stripped 5 bases from V and 4 bases from J, with 15 bases between. The germline V gene has CDR1 MNHEY and CDR2 SVGEGT. For the CDR3, the DNA is TGTGCCAGCAGTCCCTCGGGGGTGGGGTACAATGAGCAGTTCTTC. Its protein is CASSPSGVGYNEQFF.

This CDR3 reads CASTPGAYNEQFF. The CDR3 bases are TGTGCCAGCACCCCTGGAGCCTACAATGAGCAGTTCTTC. The chain carries TRBV5-4 and TRBJ2-1, with D hard to call. The CDR3 has 13 residues. V shed 6 bases and J shed 2 bases, with 9 bases lying between them. Germline loops: CDR1 SGHNT, CDR2 YYREEE (reference sequence). The variable domain in full, completed from reference TRBV5-4 and TRBJ2-1, reads ETGVTQSPTHLIKTRGQQVTLRCSSQSGHNTVSWYQQALGQGPQFIFQYYREEENGRGNFPPRFSGLQFPNYSSELNVNALELDDSALYLCASTPGAYNEQFFGPGTRLTVL.

The J gene is TRBJ2-7, the V gene TRBV6-5; 10 bases are shared with TRBD1. V lost 5 bases, J lost 3 bases, and 7 bases stayed unmatched. The CDR3 loop spans 15 amino acids. Germline-derived CDR1 and CDR2 are MNHEY and SVGAGI. The CDR3 nucleotides read TGTGCCAGCAGTCGGGACAGGGGCGAAATCTACGAGCAGTACTTC. Amino acid sequence: CASSRDRGEIYEQYF.

The gene calls are TRBV5-6 and TRBJ2-7; the D is unclear. CDR1 and CDR2 (germline): SGHDT, YYEEEE. The ends were cut back, 1 base at V and 5 bases at J, with 7 bases in the middle. This CDR3 is built from 12 residues. Written as DNA, the CDR3 is TGTGCCAGCAGCTTGTATCAGAACGAGCAGTACTTC. This gives the protein CASSLYQNEQYF.

The chain is built from TRBV19 and TRBJ1-5, with D perhaps matching TRBD1 (5 bases). The V end was cut by 0 bases, the J end by 0 bases, with 9 bases between. CDR3 length: 16 residues. Germline CDR1 reads LNHDA; CDR2 reads SQIVND (reference sequence). CDR3 in DNA: TGTGCCAGTAGTATAGAGGGGGGGATTAGCAATCAGCCCCAGCATTTT. Translation gives CASSIEGGISNQPQHF.

The chain couples TRBV19 to TRBJ1-1; 9 positions match TRBD1. CDR1 and CDR2 (germline): LNHDA, SQIVND (reference sequence). CDR3 size: 15 residues. The V and J ends lost 0 bases and 3 bases, in that order; junction bases with no gene match: 2. This chain's CDR3 is CASSIDRDRDTEAFF. CDR3 nucleotides: TGTGCCAGTAGTATAGACAGGGACAGGGACACTGAAGCTTTCTTT.